Sequencing of this TCR beta chain was carried out in a study of Graves' ophthalmopathy and Graves' hyperthyroidism. Amplified material comprised TCR beta CDR3 regions derived from RNA transcripts. The first-round RT-PCR employed HTBI primers together with the Qiagen OneStep RT-PCR kit. A multiplex PCR was then performed as the second round. TCRdb re-derived calls from the multiplex PCR reads in MiXCR, one entry per CDR3 protein. This table holds a few hundred thousand distinct CDR3 sequences, about 16% found once. Stable hyperthyroidism meant no ophthalmopathy within 18 months of follow-up. This clonotype was seen at least ten times. The CDR3 loop spans 14 amino acids. The germline V gene has CDR1 SGHDN and CDR2 FVKESK. The V gene lost 0 bases and the J gene lost 3 bases, with 8 bases spanning the gap.

The receptor was isolated from a woman younger than 35 with stable Graves' hyperthyroidism. The chain is built from TRBV14 and TRBJ1-2; a possible D gene is TRBD1 (5 bases). Source material: peripheral blood. The CDR3 loop reads CASSQDGRDYGYTF. CDR3 bases: TGTGCCAGCAGCCAAGACGGCAGGGACTATGGCTACACCTTC.